This T cell receptor (beta chain) was retrieved from a study of T-cell reconstitution after alpha-beta-depleted transplantation in children. This clonotype was detected ten times or more. This sample's TCRbeta library carried unique molecular identifier barcodes. MiXCR, applied by TCRdb to the PCR reads, yields one record per CDR3 protein. Among about 260,000 distinct CDR3 sequences listed, roughly 8% were seen once. The CDR3 sequence is 14 residues long. Germline CDR1 and CDR2: SQVTM and ANQGSEA. Trimming shortened V by 6 bases and J by 2 bases, and 15 bases separated the two germline ends. The TCR comes from a male patient younger than 18 who had a stem cell transplant for acute lymphoblastic leukemia, so the T cells may come from the graft donor. The sample here was PBMCs, mostly from graft donor cells, taken 180 days after TCRalphabeta/CD19-depleted stem cell transplant. The chain couples TRBV29-1 to TRBJ2-3; D gene ambiguous. The DNA for the CDR3 is TGCAGCGTGTACCCTCGCCCTTACACAGATACGCAGTATTTT. It encodes CSVYPRPYTDTQYF.